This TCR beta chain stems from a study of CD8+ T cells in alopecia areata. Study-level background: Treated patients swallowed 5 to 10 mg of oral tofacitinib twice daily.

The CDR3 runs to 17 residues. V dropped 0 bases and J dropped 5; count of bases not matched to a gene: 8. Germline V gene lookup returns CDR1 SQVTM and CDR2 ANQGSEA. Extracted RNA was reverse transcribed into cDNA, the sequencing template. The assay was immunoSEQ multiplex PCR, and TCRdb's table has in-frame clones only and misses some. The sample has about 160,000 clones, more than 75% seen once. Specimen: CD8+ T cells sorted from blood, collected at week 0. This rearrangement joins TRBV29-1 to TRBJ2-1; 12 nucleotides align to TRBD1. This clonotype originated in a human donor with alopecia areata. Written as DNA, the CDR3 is TGCAGCGTTGAAGATGGGCTGGGACAGGGGGCGGACAATGAGCAGTTCTTC. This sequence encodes CSVEDGLGQGADNEQFF.